The rows below give T cell receptor beta chains drawn from one sample of a study of blood T cell repertoires in COVID-19. The table came from immunoSEQ multiplex PCR; TCRdb's copy has only in-frame clones and leaves some out. This table has under 45,000 clones, 90% appearing once. Sequences were obtained from peripheral blood. These receptors originate from a man aged 60 to 69 with active or convalescent COVID-19. Each CDR3 is given with its conserved first and last residue. The D gene is left open where the match is weak.

V gene: TRBV7-2; J gene: TRBJ1-1; D gene: TRBD1; CDR3 protein: CASSLGSYFTGDAEAFF
V gene: TRBV5-1; J gene: TRBJ2-4; D gene: NA; CDR3 protein: CASSLGTLAKNIQYF
V gene: TRBV4-1; J gene: TRBJ1-5; D gene: TRBD1; CDR3 protein: CASSQTGGGNQPQHF
V gene: TRBV27; J gene: TRBJ2-2; D gene: NA; CDR3 protein: CASSLYIGETGELFF
V gene: TRBV14; J gene: TRBJ1-1; D gene: NA; CDR3 protein: CASSRGGHLNTEAFF
V gene: TRBV7-3; J gene: TRBJ2-1; D gene: TRBD2; CDR3 protein: CASSLTGRFNEQFF
V gene: TRBV4-1; J gene: TRBJ2-7; D gene: TRBD1; CDR3 protein: CASSQGTQTGDLYEQYF
V gene: TRBV28; J gene: TRBJ2-1; D gene: TRBD2; CDR3 protein: CASSPTRLAGPYNEQFF
V gene: TRBV3-1/TRBV3-2; J gene: TRBJ2-7; D gene: NA; CDR3 protein: CASSQYTGSYEQYF
V gene: TRBV12-3/TRBV12-4; J gene: TRBJ1-1; D gene: NA; CDR3 protein: CASSVQMNTEAFF
V gene: TRBV28; J gene: TRBJ2-2; D gene: TRBD2; CDR3 protein: CASSLGRAHTGELFF
V gene: TRBV10-3; J gene: TRBJ2-2; D gene: TRBD1; CDR3 protein: CAISVGQGIATGELFF
V gene: TRBV13; J gene: TRBJ1-6; D gene: TRBD1; CDR3 protein: CASSTQGSWSPLHF
V gene: TRBV10-3; J gene: TRBJ2-1; D gene: TRBD2; CDR3 protein: CAISGHSGSLHYNEQFF
V gene: TRBV5-1; J gene: TRBJ2-5; D gene: NA; CDR3 protein: CASSFREQETQYF
V gene: TRBV7-2; J gene: TRBJ2-7; D gene: NA; CDR3 protein: CASSFSSYEQYF
V gene: TRBV18; J gene: TRBJ2-3; D gene: TRBD2; CDR3 protein: CASSPGTSGSGTDTQYF
V gene: TRBV6-5; J gene: TRBJ1-6; D gene: NA; CDR3 protein: CASSLSLSDSPLHF
V gene: TRBV7-6; J gene: TRBJ2-7; D gene: TRBD2; CDR3 protein: CASSLGLAGEHEQYF
V gene: TRBV6-5; J gene: TRBJ1-1; D gene: TRBD1; CDR3 protein: CASSFSGGTEAFF
V gene: TRBV19; J gene: TRBJ2-7; D gene: NA; CDR3 protein: CASTNPYREGTYEQYF
V gene: TRBV7-9; J gene: TRBJ1-4; D gene: NA; CDR3 protein: CASSLNRDNEKLFF
V gene: TRBV2; J gene: TRBJ1-3; D gene: TRBD1; CDR3 protein: CASGQANSGNTIYF
V gene: TRBV28; J gene: TRBJ2-1; D gene: NA; CDR3 protein: CASILDRSHNEQFF
V gene: TRBV2; J gene: TRBJ2-7; D gene: NA; CDR3 protein: CASSEQGIGYEQYF
V gene: TRBV12-3/TRBV12-4; J gene: TRBJ1-2; D gene: NA; CDR3 protein: CASSLGSNYGYTF
V gene: TRBV6-2/TRBV6-3; J gene: TRBJ2-3; D gene: TRBD1; CDR3 protein: CASSYEQGIDFRTDTQYF
V gene: TRBV12-3/TRBV12-4; J gene: TRBJ2-1; D gene: NA; CDR3 protein: CASSKLVDEQFF
V gene: TRBV6-2/TRBV6-3; J gene: TRBJ1-6; D gene: TRBD1; CDR3 protein: CASSRPTGTGVGSNSPLHF
V gene: TRBV4-3; J gene: TRBJ1-3; D gene: NA; CDR3 protein: CASSPSVPQGSGNTIYF
V gene: TRBV28; J gene: TRBJ1-2; D gene: NA; CDR3 protein: CASSFGQPYGYTF
V gene: TRBV18; J gene: TRBJ2-1; D gene: NA; CDR3 protein: CASSPRREPSSYNEQFF
V gene: TRBV28; J gene: TRBJ2-1; D gene: NA; CDR3 protein: CASSFPLAYNEQFF
V gene: TRBV5-4; J gene: TRBJ2-7; D gene: TRBD1; CDR3 protein: CASSPWDRGTYEQYF
V gene: TRBV19; J gene: TRBJ1-1; D gene: TRBD1; CDR3 protein: CASSLRDSLLNTEAFF
V gene: TRBV25-1; J gene: TRBJ2-5; D gene: NA; CDR3 protein: CASSEYGGPGETQYF
V gene: TRBV18; J gene: TRBJ1-4; D gene: NA; CDR3 protein: CASSLFGTNEKLFF
V gene: TRBV18; J gene: TRBJ2-3; D gene: TRBD2; CDR3 protein: CASSPGLAGGFTDTQYF
V gene: TRBV6-5; J gene: TRBJ2-3; D gene: NA; CDR3 protein: CASSSPSGITDTQYF
V gene: TRBV11-1; J gene: TRBJ1-5; D gene: NA; CDR3 protein: CASSLSGNQPQHF
V gene: TRBV30; J gene: TRBJ1-6; D gene: NA; CDR3 protein: CAWDSSYNSPLHF
V gene: TRBV4-1; J gene: TRBJ1-4; D gene: NA; CDR3 protein: CASSLPRGTSDEKLFF
V gene: TRBV5-1; J gene: TRBJ2-3; D gene: NA; CDR3 protein: CASSFGTLSTDTQYF
V gene: TRBV24-1; J gene: TRBJ2-1; D gene: TRBD1; CDR3 protein: CATSSRQGGYNEQFF
V gene: TRBV14; J gene: TRBJ1-1; D gene: NA; CDR3 protein: CASSQDVWGGRRTEAFF
V gene: TRBV2; J gene: TRBJ2-7; D gene: TRBD2; CDR3 protein: CASRSTSGGSYEQYF
V gene: TRBV11-2; J gene: TRBJ2-2; D gene: TRBD2; CDR3 protein: CASSGASGARRLFF
V gene: TRBV20-1; J gene: TRBJ2-1; D gene: NA; CDR3 protein: CSASGGEQFF
V gene: TRBV19; J gene: TRBJ2-1; D gene: NA; CDR3 protein: CASSRGVPTYNEQFF
V gene: TRBV4-3; J gene: TRBJ2-2; D gene: TRBD1; CDR3 protein: CASSQDRAGGTGELFF
V gene: TRBV9; J gene: TRBJ2-6; D gene: NA; CDR3 protein: CASSVGGWDSGANVLTF
V gene: TRBV2; J gene: TRBJ1-4; D gene: NA; CDR3 protein: CASSVRQTNLNEKLFF
V gene: TRBV5-4; J gene: TRBJ2-7; D gene: TRBD2; CDR3 protein: CASSSGLAGFEQYF
V gene: TRBV7-2; J gene: TRBJ2-3; D gene: TRBD1; CDR3 protein: CASSSPPGQAKDTQYF
V gene: TRBV28; J gene: TRBJ2-1; D gene: TRBD1; CDR3 protein: CASRRRGQGGNEQFF
V gene: TRBV27; J gene: TRBJ1-1; D gene: NA; CDR3 protein: CASSLNGANTEAFF
V gene: TRBV13; J gene: TRBJ2-7; D gene: NA; CDR3 protein: CASSPPLTGFNSYEQYF
V gene: TRBV16; J gene: TRBJ2-5; D gene: TRBD2; CDR3 protein: CASSQSAGGQETQYF